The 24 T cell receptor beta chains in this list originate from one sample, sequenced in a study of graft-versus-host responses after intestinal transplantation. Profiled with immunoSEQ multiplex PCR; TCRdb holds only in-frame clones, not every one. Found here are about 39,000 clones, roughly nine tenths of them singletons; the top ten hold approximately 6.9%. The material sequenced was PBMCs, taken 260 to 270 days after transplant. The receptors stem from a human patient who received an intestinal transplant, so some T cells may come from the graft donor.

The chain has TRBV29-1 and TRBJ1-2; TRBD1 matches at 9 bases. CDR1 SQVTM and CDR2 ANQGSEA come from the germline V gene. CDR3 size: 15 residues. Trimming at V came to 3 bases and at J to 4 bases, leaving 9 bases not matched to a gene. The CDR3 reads CSVELPQGAIYGYTF. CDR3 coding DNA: TGCAGCGTTGAGCTACCACAGGGGGCGATCTATGGCTACACCTTC.

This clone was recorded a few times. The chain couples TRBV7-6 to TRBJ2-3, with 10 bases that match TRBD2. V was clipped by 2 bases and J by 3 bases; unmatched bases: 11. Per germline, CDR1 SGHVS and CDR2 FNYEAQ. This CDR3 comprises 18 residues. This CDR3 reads CASSLRSSGGSVTDTQYF. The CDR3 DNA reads TGTGCCAGCAGCTTACGCTCTAGCGGGGGTTCTGTAACAGATACGCAGTATTTT.

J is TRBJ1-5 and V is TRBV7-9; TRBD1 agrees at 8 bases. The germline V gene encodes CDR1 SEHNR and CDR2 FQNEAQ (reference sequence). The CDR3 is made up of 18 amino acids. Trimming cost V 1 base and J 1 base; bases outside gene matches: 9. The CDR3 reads CASSLETAGGVSNQPQHF. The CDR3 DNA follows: TGTGCCAGCAGCTTAGAGACAGCAGGGGGCGTAAGCAATCAGCCCCAGCATTTT.

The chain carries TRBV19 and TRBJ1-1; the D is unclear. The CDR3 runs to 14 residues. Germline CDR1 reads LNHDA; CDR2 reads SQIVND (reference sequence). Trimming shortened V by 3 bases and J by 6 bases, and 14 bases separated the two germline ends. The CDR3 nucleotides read TGTGCCAGTAGTATTTCAGGTGCGGTCCCTGAAGCTTTCTTT. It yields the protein CASSISGAVPEAFF.

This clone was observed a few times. The CDR3 sequence: CASRGQGVTDTQYF. The CDR3 DNA follows: TGTGCCAGCAGGGGACAGGGGGTCACAGATACGCAGTATTTT. The chain combines TRBV4-2 with TRBJ2-3, with 11 bases aligning to TRBD1. Germline lookup yields CDR1 LGHNA and CDR2 YNFKEQ. The length of the CDR3 is 14 residues. V gave up 6 bases and J gave up 2 bases; unmatched junction bases: 1.

The CDR3 DNA follows: TGCGCCAGCAGTTCCGGTAGGGCAGAAACCACCGGGGAGCTGTTTTTT. Translation gives CASSSGRAETTGELFF. The chain combines TRBV5-1 with TRBJ2-2; D ambiguous. Germline V gene sequence: CDR1 SGHRS, CDR2 YFSETQ. CDR3 length equals 16 residues. Trimming cost V 5 bases and J 4 bases, with 18 bases left between them.

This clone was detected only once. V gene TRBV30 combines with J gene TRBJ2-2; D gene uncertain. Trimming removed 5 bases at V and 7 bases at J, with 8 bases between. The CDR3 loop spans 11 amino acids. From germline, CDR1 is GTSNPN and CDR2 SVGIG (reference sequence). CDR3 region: CAWGSGGELFF. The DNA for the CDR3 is TGTGCCTGGGGTAGTGGCGGGGAGCTGTTTTTT.

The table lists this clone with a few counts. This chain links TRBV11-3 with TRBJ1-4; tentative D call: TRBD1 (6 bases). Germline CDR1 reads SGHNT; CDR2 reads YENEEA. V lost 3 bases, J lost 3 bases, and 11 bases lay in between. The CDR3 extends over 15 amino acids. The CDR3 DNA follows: TGTGCCAGCAGCTTTTCGGGGGCTTCTAATGAAAAACTGTTTTTT. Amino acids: CASSFSGASNEKLFF.

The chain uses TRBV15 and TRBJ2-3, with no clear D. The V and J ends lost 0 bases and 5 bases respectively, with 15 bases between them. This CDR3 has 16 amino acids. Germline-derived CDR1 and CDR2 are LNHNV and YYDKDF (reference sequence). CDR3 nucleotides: TGTGCCACCAGCAGAGAGGCCCCCTTGGGGAAAGATACGCAGTATTTT. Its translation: CATSREAPLGKDTQYF. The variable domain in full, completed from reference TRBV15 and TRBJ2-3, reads DAMVIQNPRYQVTQFGKPVTLSCSQTLNHNVMYWYQQKSSQAPKLLFHYYDKDFNNEADTPDNFQSRRPNTSFCFLDIRSPGLGDTAMYLCATSREAPLGKDTQYFGPGTRLTVL.

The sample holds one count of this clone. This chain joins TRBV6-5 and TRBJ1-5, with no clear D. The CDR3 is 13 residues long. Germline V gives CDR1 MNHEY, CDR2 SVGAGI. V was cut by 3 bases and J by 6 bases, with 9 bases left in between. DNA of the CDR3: TGTGCCAGCAGTTATGGGCGGACTCAGCCCCAGCATTTT. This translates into CASSYGRTQPQHF.

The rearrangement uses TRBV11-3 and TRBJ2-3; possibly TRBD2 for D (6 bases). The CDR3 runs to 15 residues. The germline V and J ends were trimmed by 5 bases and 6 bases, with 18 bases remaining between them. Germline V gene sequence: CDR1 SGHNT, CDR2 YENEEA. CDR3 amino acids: CASSHTGTLGDTQYF. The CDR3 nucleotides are TGTGCCAGCAGCCATACCGGGACTCTGGGTGATACGCAGTATTTT.

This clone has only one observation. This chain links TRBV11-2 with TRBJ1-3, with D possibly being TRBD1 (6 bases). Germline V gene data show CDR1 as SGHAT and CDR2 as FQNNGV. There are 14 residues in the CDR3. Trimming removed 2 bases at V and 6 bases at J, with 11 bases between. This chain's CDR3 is CASSLIAGENTIYF. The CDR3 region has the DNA TGTGCCAGCAGCTTAATAGCAGGGGAAAACACCATATATTTT.

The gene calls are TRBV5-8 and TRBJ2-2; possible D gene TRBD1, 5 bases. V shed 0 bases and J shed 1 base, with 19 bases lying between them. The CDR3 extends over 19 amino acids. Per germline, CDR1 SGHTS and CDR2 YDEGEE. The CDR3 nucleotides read TGTGCCAGCAGCTTGGCTTTTGGGGCCCATCCCTTGAACACCGGGGAGCTGTTTTTT. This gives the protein CASSLAFGAHPLNTGELFF.

This CDR3 reads CASSQVPGANEQFF. DNA of the CDR3: TGCGCCAGCAGCCAAGTCCCGGGGGCTAATGAGCAGTTCTTC. V is TRBV4-1 and J is TRBJ2-1; TRBD1 or TRBD2 may be the D gene (6 bases each). Germline CDR1 MGHRA, CDR2 YSYEKL. Trimming pared 1 base from V and 7 bases from J, leaving 11 bases between. The CDR3 totals 14 residues.

The CDR3 region is CASSPYRGNEKLFF. The CDR3 coding sequence is TGTGCCAGCAGCCCCTACCGGGGTAATGAAAAACTGTTTTTT. The genes are TRBV13 and TRBJ1-4; D not resolved. CDR3 length: 14 residues. The germline V and J ends were trimmed by 5 bases and 4 bases, with 11 bases remaining between them. Looked up from germline, CDR1 is PRHDT and CDR2 is FYEKMQ (reference sequence). Full variable domain (outside the CDR3, taken from reference TRBV13 and TRBJ1-4): AAGVIQSPRHLIKEKRETATLKCYPIPRHDTVYWYQQGPGQDPQFLISFYEKMQSDKGSIPDRFSAQQFSDYHSELNMSSLELGDSALYFCASSPYRGNEKLFFGSGTQLSVL.

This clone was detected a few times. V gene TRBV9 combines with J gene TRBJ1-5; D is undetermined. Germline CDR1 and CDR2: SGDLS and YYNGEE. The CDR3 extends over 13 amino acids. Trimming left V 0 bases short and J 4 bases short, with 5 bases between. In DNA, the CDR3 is TGTGCCAGCAGCGTAGACATGAATCAGCCCCAGCATTTT. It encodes CASSVDMNQPQHF.

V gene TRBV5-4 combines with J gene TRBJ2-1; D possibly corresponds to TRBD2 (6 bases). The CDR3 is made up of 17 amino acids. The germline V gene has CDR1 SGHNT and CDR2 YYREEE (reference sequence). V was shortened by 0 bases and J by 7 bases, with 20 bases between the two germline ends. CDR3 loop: CASSLDAGQFPRNEQFF. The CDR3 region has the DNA TGTGCCAGCAGCTTGGATGCGGGGCAGTTCCCGAGGAATGAGCAGTTCTTC.

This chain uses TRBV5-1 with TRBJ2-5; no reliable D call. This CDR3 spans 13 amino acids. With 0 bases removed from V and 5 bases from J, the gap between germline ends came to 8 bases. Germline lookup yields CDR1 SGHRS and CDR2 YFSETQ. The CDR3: CASSLAVEETQYF. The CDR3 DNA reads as TGCGCCAGCAGCTTGGCCGTCGAGGAGACCCAGTACTTC.

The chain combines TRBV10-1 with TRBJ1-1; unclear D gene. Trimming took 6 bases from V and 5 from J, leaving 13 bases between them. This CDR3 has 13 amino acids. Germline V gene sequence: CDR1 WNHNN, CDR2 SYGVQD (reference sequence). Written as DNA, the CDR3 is TGCGCCAGCAGGAGAGGGTTAGATACTGAAGCTTTCTTT. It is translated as CASRRGLDTEAFF.

The CDR3 DNA reads TGTGCCAGCAGCTTCGGTCTGAAGAATGAAAAACTGTTTTTT. Amino acids: CASSFGLKNEKLFF. The rearrangement uses TRBV7-9 and TRBJ1-4; D is ambiguous. V was shortened by 3 bases and J by 5 bases, with 10 bases between the two germline ends. This CDR3 has 14 residues. CDR1 is SEHNR, CDR2 FQNEAQ, per germline (reference sequence).

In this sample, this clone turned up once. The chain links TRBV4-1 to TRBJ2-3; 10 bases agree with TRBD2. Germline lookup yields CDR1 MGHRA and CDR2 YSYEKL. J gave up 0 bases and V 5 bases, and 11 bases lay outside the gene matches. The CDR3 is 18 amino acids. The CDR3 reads CASSAPALAGVSTDTQYF. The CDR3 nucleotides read TGCGCCAGCAGCGCCCCCGCTCTAGCGGGGGTTAGCACAGATACGCAGTATTTT.

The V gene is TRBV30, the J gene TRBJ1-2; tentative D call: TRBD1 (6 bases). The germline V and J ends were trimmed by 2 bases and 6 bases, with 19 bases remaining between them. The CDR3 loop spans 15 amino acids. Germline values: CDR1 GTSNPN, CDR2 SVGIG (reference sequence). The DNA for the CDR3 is TGTGCCTGGAGTAATTGGGACATCATATACCATGGCTACACCTTC. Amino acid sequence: CAWSNWDIIYHGYTF.

CDR3 in amino acids: CASSLGKTQYF. In nucleotides, the CDR3 is TGTGCCAGCAGCTTAGGGAAGACCCAGTACTTC. The chain employs TRBV11-2 and TRBJ2-5; no reliable D call. Deletions cut 1 base from V and 6 bases from J, with 3 bases between. The CDR3 sequence is 11 residues long. Germline assignment: CDR1 SGHAT and CDR2 FQNNGV.

The CDR3 sequence: CASSLGSGAEQYF. The CDR3 DNA reads TGTGCCAGCAGCTTAGGGTCTGGGGCCGAGCAGTACTTC. This chain uses TRBV7-2 with TRBJ2-5; perhaps TRBD1 as D (5 bases). The J call may not be correct, given that the DNA end is closer to TRBJ2-7. CDR1 and CDR2 (germline): SGHTA, FQGNSA. The CDR3 spans 13 residues.